The source of this T cell receptor beta chain is a study of T-cell memory formation after mild COVID-19. Study observations and caveats: The study found balanced CD4/CD8 in clones contracting day 15 to 85 and a CD4+ lean in later expanders. Pre-infection memory carried some responding clones, suggesting that cross-reactive memory joined.

This clonotype was counted ten times or more. Its antigen is currently unknown. The CDR3 is 13 residues long. Germline V gene lookup returns CDR1 SGDLS and CDR2 YYNGEE. V was shortened by 2 bases and J by 3 bases, with 7 bases between the two germline ends. TCRdb called the 5' RACE reads again in MiXCR, with one record for every CDR3 protein. The sample has 50,000 or so distinct CDR3 sequences, 9.3% seen once. This sequence was found in an adult woman who had mild COVID-19 (a few samples of this study predate the infection). Cell type and time point are not known. V is TRBV9 and J is TRBJ2-3; possible D gene TRBD1, 5 bases. Sequences were obtained from PBMCs or a T cell subset sorted from them (not recorded which). CDR3 coding DNA: TGTGCCAGCAGCGTGAGGACAACAGATACGCAGTATTTT. Its protein product is CASSVRTTDTQYF.